The sequence of this T cell receptor beta chain was determined in a study of response to subunit inactivated influenza vaccine. The sample holds a few counts of this clonotype. Using its own MiXCR run on the RT-PCR reads, TCRdb lists one record per CDR3 protein. The sample includes about 500,000 distinct CDR3 sequences, 16% of them seen just once. This receptor was obtained from a man aged 50-75 years who received an inactivated influenza vaccine. Here the sequenced sample was CD4+ T cells sorted from PBMCs, taken around 25 months after vaccination.

The CDR3 region is CASSEAELAKNIQYF. The CDR3 DNA reads as TGTGCCAGCAGTGAAGCCGAGTTAGCCAAAAACATTCAGTACTTC. This chain connects TRBV2 to TRBJ2-4; no clear D. Germline CDR1 is SNHLY and CDR2 is FYNNEI. V lost 0 bases and J lost 0, with 6 bases in between. The CDR3 is 15 amino acids.